This is a list of T cell receptor beta chains from one sample in a study of T-cell reconstitution after alpha-beta-depleted transplantation in children. TCRdb recomputed calls from the PCR reads with MiXCR, one row per CDR3 protein. This sample yields 40,000 to 60,000 distinct CDR3 sequences, of which about a tenth are seen a single time; roughly a quarter belongs to the top ten. The sequencing here drew on PBMCs, mostly from graft donor cells, taken 60 days after TCRalphabeta/CD19-depleted stem cell transplant. All receptors come from a male patient between 2 and 10 years old who had a stem cell transplant for chronic granulomatous disease, so the T cells may come from the graft donor. CDR3s include the opening cysteine and the closing phenylalanine or tryptophan. A D gene is named only where the DNA matches it firmly.

>TRBV19|NA|14
CASSSAYVRNEQYF
>TRBV28|TRBD2|16
CASSVKTSGLAYEQYF
>TRBV18|NA|15
CASSHGRLNTDTQYF
>TRBV5-1|NA|15
CASSLVQGYTGELFF
>TRBV6-5|NA|14
CASSYSGYTDTQYF
>TRBV5-1|TRBD1|18
CASSHTGTGGMGQETQYF
>TRBV7-2|TRBD2|17
CASSLGLAGGPGETQYF
>TRBV12-3/TRBV12-4|NA|13
CASSFSLAREQFF
>TRBV28|NA|15
CASSLPNRIETEAFF
>TRBV5-5|NA|15
CASSWGRTVNTEAFF
>TRBV19|NA|14
CASTPWRGSQPQHF
>TRBV5-6|TRBD2|17
CASSLRLAGGVGDEQYF
>TRBV7-2|NA|13
CASSLPGANEQYF
>TRBV27|TRBD1|15
CASSSPGQGKYGYTF
>TRBV3-1|TRBD2|17
CASSQPALFSSGSTQYF
>TRBV20-1|NA|19
CSAPTMGTKNSRALNEQFF
>TRBV27|NA|14
CASSRSGYSYEQYF
>TRBV24-1|TRBD1|16
CATSDPGQGASDTQYF
>TRBV30|NA|15
CATKGQKEWWTEAFF
>TRBV6-1|NA|15
CASRRSWGKTDTQYF
>TRBV7-8|TRBD2|15
CASSPGLGSGNEQFF
>TRBV20-1|NA|15
CSASSRGSSYNEQFF
>TRBV7-9|NA|17
CASSFQLQGTYNSPLHF